This T cell receptor beta chain comes out of a study of T cell responses to AZD1222 COVID-19 vaccine. Study-level findings and limits: Females outnumbered males among donors, who were mostly white British; clonal diversity was possibly underestimated. Among those given AZD1222, only six were seropositive at baseline.

A word on this clone: The antigen remains unidentified.

The CDR3 has 15 amino acids. From germline, CDR1 is SGDLS and CDR2 YYNGEE. V dropped 4 bases and J dropped 2 bases, with 12 bases sitting between them. Measured with immunoSEQ multiplex PCR; TCRdb has only the in-frame clones, and not every one. The profile shows 150,000 to 200,000 clones, 92% of them singletons. The material sequenced was peripheral blood, taken 28 days after the second AZD1222 dose. The genes are TRBV9 and TRBJ1-4, with a weak D call TRBD1 (5 bases). The TCR originated in an adult who received the AZD1222 COVID-19 vaccine. CDR3 loop: CASSPTGLTNEKLFF. CDR3 coding DNA: TGTGCCAGCAGCCCAACGGGACTGACTAATGAAAAACTGTTTTTT. The variable domain in full, completed from reference TRBV9 and TRBJ1-4, reads DSGVTQTPKHLITATGQRVTLRCSPRSGDLSVYWYQQSLDQGLQFLIQYYNGEERAKGNILERFSAQQFPDLHSELNLSSLELGDSALYFCASSPTGLTNEKLFFGSGTQLSVL.